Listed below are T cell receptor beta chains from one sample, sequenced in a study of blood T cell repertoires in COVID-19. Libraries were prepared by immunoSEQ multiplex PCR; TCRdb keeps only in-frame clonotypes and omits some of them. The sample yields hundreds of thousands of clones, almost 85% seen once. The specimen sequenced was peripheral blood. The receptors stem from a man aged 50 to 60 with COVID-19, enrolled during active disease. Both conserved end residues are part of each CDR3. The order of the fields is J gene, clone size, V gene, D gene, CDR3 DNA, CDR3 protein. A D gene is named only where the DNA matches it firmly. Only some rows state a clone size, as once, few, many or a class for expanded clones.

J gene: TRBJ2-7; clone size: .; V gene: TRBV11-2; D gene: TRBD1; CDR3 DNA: TGTGCCAGCAGCTTAGATCTGGGACAGTACGAGCAGTACTTC; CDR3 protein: CASSLDLGQYEQYF
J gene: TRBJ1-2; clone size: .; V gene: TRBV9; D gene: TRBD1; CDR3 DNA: TGTGCCAGCAGCGCGACAGGGGGCGCGGGGGGCTACACCTTC; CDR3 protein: CASSATGGAGGYTF
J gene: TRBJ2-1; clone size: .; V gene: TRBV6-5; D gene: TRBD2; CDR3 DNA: TGTGCCAGCAGTAGGGGACTAGCGGCGACCAATGAGCAGTTCTTC; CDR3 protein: CASSRGLAATNEQFF
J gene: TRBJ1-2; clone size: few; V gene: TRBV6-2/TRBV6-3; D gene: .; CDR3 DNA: TGTGCCAGCAGTCCCGGGCTAGCAATGGGCTATGGCTACACCTTC; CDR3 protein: CASSPGLAMGYGYTF
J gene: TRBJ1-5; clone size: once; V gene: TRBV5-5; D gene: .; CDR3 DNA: TGTGCCAGCAGCTTTTCTTTCGCCTCGGGTCAGCCCCAGCATTTT; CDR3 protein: CASSFSFASGQPQHF
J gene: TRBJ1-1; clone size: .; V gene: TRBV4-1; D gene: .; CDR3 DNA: TGCGCCCCGAGGCAGACTGAAGCTTTCTTT; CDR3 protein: CAPRQTEAFF
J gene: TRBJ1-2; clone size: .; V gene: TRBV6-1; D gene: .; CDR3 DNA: TGTGCCAGCAGTGAGGTGGGCACCTATGGCTACACCTTC; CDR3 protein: CASSEVGTYGYTF
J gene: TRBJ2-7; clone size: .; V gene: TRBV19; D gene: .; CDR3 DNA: TGTGCCAGTAGTGAGTCCTACGAGCAGTACTTC; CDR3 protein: CASSESYEQYF
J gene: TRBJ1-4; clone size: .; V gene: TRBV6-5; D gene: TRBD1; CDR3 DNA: TGTGCCAGCAGTTACTCCACAGGGGCTGAAAAACTGTTTTTT; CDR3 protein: CASSYSTGAEKLFF
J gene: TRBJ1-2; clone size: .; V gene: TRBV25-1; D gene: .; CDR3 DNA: TGTGCCAGCAGTCCGTCAACAGGGAACTATGGCTACACCTTC; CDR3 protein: CASSPSTGNYGYTF
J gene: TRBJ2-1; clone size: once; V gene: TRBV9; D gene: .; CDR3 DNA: TGTGCCAGCACCCCGTGGCTAGCGAGCTACAATGAGCAGTTCTTC; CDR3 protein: CASTPWLASYNEQFF
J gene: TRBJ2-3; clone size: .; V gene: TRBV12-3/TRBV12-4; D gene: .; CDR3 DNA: TGTGCCAGCAGTTTAGGACACACAGATACGCAGTATTTT; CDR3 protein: CASSLGHTDTQYF
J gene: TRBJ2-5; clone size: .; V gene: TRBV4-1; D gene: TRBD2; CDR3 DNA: TGCGCCAGCAGCCGGGGACTAGCGCAAGAGACCCAGTACTTC; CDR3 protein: CASSRGLAQETQYF
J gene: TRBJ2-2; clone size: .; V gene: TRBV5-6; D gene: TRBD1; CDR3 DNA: TGTGCCAGCAGTACGACAGGGGAGGACACCGGGGAGCTGTTTTTT; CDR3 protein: CASSTTGEDTGELFF
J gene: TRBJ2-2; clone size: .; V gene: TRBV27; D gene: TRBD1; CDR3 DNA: TGTGCCAGCAGTCTGGACAGGGGGGCCGGGGAGCTGTTTTTT; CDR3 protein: CASSLDRGAGELFF
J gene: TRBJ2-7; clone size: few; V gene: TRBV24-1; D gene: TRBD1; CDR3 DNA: TGTGCCACCAGTGATTCAACACCGGGACAGGGTTTGGGCGAGCAGTACTTC; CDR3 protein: CATSDSTPGQGLGEQYF
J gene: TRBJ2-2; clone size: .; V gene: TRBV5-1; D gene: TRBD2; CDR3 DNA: TGCGCCAGCAGCTTGGATTTCGGGTCTGGCGGGGGGGCCACCGGGGAGCTGTTTTTT; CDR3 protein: CASSLDFGSGGGATGELFF
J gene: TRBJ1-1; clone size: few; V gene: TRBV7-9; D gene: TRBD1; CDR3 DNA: TGTGCCAGCAGTAGGACAGGGGCCGTAGGCACTGAAGCTTTCTTT; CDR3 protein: CASSRTGAVGTEAFF
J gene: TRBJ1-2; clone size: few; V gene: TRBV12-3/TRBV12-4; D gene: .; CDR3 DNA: TGTGCCAGCAGCCCCGGGTTTTACTATGGCTACACCTTC; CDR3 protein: CASSPGFYYGYTF
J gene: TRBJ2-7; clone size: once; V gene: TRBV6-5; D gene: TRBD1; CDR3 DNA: TGTGCCAGCAGTTACTCCCCCCGGACAGGGGCCTACGAGCAGTACTTC; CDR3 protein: CASSYSPRTGAYEQYF
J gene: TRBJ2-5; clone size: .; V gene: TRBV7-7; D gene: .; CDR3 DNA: TGTGCTAGCAGCTTCACTAGAAAGGAGACCCAGTACTTC; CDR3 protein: CASSFTRKETQYF
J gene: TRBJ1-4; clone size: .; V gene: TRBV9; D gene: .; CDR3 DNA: TGTGCCAGCAGCCCCCACGGCGCGGGGGGGAATGAAAAACTGTTTTTT; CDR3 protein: CASSPHGAGGNEKLFF
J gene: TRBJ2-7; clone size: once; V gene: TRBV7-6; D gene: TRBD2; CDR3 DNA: TGTGCCAGCAGCTTAGCGTCTAGCGGGGACTACGAGCAGTACTTC; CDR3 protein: CASSLASSGDYEQYF
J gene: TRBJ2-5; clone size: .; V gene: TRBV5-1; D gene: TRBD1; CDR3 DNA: TGCGCCAGCCTTAGAGACAGGGGTCGAGGCGAGACCCAGTACTTC; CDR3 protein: CASLRDRGRGETQYF
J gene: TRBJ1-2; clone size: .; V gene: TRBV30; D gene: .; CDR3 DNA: TGTGCCTGGAGTGTTTATACGGGGTCAGGCGGATATGGCTACACCTTC; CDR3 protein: CAWSVYTGSGGYGYTF
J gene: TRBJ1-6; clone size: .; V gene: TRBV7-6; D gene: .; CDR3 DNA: TGTGCCAGCAGCTTAGCCGCGGGGGGGCAGTCGAGCTCCTATAATTCACCCCTCCACTTT; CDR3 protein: CASSLAAGGQSSSYNSPLHF
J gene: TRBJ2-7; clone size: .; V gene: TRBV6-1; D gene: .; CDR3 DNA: TGTGCCAGCAGTGAAGGATCTGCCGTAACCGGGGACGAGCAGTACTTC; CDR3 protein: CASSEGSAVTGDEQYF
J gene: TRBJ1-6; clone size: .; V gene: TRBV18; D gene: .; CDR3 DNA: TGTGCCAGCTCACCGACGGGGAATTCACCCCTCCACTTT; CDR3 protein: CASSPTGNSPLHF
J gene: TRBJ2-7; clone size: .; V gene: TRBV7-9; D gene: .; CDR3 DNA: TGTGCCAGCAGCTTAGGTGTCAACTCCTACGAGCAGTACTTC; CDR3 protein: CASSLGVNSYEQYF
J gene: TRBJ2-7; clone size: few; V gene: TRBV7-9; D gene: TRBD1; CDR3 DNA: TGTGCCAGCAGCCCCGGGACAGGGCCCTACGAGCAGTACTTC; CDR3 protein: CASSPGTGPYEQYF
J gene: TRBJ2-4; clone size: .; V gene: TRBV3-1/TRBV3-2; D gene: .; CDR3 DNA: TGTGCCAGCAGCCAAGCTCAGATAGCCAAAAACATTCAGTACTTC; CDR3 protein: CASSQAQIAKNIQYF
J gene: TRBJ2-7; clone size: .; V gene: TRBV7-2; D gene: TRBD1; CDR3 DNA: TGTGCCAGCAGCCCACGACAGGGACCCTACGAGCAGTACTTC; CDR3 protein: CASSPRQGPYEQYF
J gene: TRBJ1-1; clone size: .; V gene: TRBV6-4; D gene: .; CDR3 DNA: TGTGCCAGCAGTGCCTCTCCGGGGAACACTGAAGCTTTCTTT; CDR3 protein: CASSASPGNTEAFF
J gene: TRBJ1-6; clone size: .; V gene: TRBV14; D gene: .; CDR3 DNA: TGTGCCAGCAGCCAAGAACAGGCTGGGCTATCACCCCTCCACTTT; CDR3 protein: CASSQEQAGLSPLHF
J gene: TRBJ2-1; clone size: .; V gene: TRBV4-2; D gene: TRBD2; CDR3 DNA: TGTGCCAGGGGCCAGTGGGGGGGGCAGTTCTTC; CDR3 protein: CARGQWGGQFF
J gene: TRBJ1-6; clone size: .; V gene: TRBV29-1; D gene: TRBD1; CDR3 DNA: TGCAGCGTTGGACAGGGTTTAGATTCACCCCTCCACTTT; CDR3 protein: CSVGQGLDSPLHF
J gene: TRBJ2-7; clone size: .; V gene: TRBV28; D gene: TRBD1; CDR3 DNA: TGTGCCAGCAGTTTATGGGGACAGGGGAGCTCCTACGAGCAGTACTTC; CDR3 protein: CASSLWGQGSSYEQYF
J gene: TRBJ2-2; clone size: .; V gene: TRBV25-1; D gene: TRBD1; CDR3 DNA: TGTGCCAGCAGTTCGACAGGGTTGGGCACCGGGGAGCTGTTTTTT; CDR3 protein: CASSSTGLGTGELFF
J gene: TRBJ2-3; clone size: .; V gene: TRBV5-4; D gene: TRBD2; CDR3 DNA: TGTGCCAGCACCCAGACTAGCGGGGGGCCGGGTACGCAGTATTTT; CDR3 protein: CASTQTSGGPGTQYF
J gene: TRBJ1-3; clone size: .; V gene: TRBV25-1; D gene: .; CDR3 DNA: TGTGCCAGCAGTGAGGGACACAGAAGGCCCTACACCATATATTTT; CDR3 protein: CASSEGHRRPYTIYF
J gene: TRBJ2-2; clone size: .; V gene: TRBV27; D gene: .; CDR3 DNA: TGTGCCAGCAGATGGGACACCGACACCGGGGAGCTGTTTTTT; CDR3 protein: CASRWDTDTGELFF
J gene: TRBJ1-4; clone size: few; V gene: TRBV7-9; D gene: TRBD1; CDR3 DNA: TGTGCCAGCAGGCCAGACGGGGGACAGGGGATTTTT; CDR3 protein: CASRPDGGQGIF
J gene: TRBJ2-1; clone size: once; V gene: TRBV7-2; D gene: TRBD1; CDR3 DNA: TGTGCCAGCAGTTGGACAGGGAACAATGAGCAGTTCTTC; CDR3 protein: CASSWTGNNEQFF
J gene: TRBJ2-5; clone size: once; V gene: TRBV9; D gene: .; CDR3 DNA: TGTGCCAGCAGCGTCCGGGGGGCGGAGACCCAGTACTTC; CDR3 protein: CASSVRGAETQYF
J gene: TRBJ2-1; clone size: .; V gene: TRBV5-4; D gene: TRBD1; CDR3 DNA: TGTGCCAGCAGCTGGACAGGGGGTTCCTACAATGAGCAGTTCTTC; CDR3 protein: CASSWTGGSYNEQFF
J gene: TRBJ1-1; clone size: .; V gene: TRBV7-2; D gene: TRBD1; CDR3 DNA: TGTGCCAGCAGCTTCCAATCAGGGGGGAAGACTGAAGCTTTCTTT; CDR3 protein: CASSFQSGGKTEAFF
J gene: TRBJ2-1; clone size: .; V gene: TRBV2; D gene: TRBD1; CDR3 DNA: TGTGCCAGCAGTACCGACAGGGGAAGGGGGCAGTTCTTC; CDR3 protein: CASSTDRGRGQFF
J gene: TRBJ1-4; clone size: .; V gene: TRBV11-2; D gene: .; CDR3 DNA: TGTGCCAGCAGCCCTTGGACACCAGAAAAACTGTTTTTT; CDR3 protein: CASSPWTPEKLFF
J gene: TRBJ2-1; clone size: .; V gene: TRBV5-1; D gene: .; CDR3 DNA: TGCGCCAGCAGCCCTGGTGGGACAAACAGTTACAATGAGCAGTTCTTC; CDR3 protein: CASSPGGTNSYNEQFF
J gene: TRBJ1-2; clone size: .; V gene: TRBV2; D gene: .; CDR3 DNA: TGTGCCAGCGGACCATGGGAGAGGGCAGGCTATGGCTACACCTTC; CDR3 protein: CASGPWERAGYGYTF
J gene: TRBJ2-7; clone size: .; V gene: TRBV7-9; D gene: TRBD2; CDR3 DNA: TGTGCCAGCAGCACAGGACTAGCTACCTACGAGCAGTACTTC; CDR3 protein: CASSTGLATYEQYF
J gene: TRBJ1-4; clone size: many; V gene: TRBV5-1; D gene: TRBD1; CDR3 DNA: TGCGCCAGCACTCAGACAGGGATCAGGGCTAATGAAAAACTGTTTTTT; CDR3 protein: CASTQTGIRANEKLFF
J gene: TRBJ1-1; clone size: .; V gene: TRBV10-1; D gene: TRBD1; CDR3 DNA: TGCGCCAGCAGTGAAGGGGGCCAGAGCACTGAAGCTTTCTTT; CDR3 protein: CASSEGGQSTEAFF
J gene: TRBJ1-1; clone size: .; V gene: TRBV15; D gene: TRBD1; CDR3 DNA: TGTGCCACCAGCAGAGGGGACAGGGGGAACACTGAAGCTTTCTTT; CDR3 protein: CATSRGDRGNTEAFF